The subject of this entry is one T cell receptor beta chain. The antigen is undetermined. Partitioning of CD4+ cells yielded a CD45RA+ naive subset and a CD45RA-negative memory subset. The CDR3 has 17 residues. V lost 3 bases to trimming and J lost 1 base; unmatched junction nucleotides: 6. Germline-derived CDR1 and CDR2 are SGHNT and YYREEE (reference sequence). The source of the sample is a study of shared clonotypes between healthy human individuals. The overall study: The donor pool was made up of a couple of women and a few men aged 18 to 49. The study, taken as a whole, reports: Naive CD4 clonotypes overlapped across a handful of donors at approximately 5.5%.

Genomic DNA (from each subset) was split evenly across several immunoSEQ plates. The table came from immunoSEQ multiplex PCR; TCRdb's copy has only in-frame clones and leaves some out. This repertoire shows about 520,000 clones, roughly 95% found once; its top ten account for around 0.067%. V gene TRBV5-4 combines with J gene TRBJ2-3; 12 bases line up with TRBD2. The sequenced sample consisted of naive CD4+ T cells sorted from blood. Subset meaning: CD45RA+ positively selected. The sequence was collected from a woman in her twenties or thirties in good health. The CDR3 sequence is CASSYGLAGTRTDTQYF. CDR3 DNA sequence: TGTGCCAGCAGCTACGGACTAGCGGGAACTCGCACAGATACGCAGTATTTT.